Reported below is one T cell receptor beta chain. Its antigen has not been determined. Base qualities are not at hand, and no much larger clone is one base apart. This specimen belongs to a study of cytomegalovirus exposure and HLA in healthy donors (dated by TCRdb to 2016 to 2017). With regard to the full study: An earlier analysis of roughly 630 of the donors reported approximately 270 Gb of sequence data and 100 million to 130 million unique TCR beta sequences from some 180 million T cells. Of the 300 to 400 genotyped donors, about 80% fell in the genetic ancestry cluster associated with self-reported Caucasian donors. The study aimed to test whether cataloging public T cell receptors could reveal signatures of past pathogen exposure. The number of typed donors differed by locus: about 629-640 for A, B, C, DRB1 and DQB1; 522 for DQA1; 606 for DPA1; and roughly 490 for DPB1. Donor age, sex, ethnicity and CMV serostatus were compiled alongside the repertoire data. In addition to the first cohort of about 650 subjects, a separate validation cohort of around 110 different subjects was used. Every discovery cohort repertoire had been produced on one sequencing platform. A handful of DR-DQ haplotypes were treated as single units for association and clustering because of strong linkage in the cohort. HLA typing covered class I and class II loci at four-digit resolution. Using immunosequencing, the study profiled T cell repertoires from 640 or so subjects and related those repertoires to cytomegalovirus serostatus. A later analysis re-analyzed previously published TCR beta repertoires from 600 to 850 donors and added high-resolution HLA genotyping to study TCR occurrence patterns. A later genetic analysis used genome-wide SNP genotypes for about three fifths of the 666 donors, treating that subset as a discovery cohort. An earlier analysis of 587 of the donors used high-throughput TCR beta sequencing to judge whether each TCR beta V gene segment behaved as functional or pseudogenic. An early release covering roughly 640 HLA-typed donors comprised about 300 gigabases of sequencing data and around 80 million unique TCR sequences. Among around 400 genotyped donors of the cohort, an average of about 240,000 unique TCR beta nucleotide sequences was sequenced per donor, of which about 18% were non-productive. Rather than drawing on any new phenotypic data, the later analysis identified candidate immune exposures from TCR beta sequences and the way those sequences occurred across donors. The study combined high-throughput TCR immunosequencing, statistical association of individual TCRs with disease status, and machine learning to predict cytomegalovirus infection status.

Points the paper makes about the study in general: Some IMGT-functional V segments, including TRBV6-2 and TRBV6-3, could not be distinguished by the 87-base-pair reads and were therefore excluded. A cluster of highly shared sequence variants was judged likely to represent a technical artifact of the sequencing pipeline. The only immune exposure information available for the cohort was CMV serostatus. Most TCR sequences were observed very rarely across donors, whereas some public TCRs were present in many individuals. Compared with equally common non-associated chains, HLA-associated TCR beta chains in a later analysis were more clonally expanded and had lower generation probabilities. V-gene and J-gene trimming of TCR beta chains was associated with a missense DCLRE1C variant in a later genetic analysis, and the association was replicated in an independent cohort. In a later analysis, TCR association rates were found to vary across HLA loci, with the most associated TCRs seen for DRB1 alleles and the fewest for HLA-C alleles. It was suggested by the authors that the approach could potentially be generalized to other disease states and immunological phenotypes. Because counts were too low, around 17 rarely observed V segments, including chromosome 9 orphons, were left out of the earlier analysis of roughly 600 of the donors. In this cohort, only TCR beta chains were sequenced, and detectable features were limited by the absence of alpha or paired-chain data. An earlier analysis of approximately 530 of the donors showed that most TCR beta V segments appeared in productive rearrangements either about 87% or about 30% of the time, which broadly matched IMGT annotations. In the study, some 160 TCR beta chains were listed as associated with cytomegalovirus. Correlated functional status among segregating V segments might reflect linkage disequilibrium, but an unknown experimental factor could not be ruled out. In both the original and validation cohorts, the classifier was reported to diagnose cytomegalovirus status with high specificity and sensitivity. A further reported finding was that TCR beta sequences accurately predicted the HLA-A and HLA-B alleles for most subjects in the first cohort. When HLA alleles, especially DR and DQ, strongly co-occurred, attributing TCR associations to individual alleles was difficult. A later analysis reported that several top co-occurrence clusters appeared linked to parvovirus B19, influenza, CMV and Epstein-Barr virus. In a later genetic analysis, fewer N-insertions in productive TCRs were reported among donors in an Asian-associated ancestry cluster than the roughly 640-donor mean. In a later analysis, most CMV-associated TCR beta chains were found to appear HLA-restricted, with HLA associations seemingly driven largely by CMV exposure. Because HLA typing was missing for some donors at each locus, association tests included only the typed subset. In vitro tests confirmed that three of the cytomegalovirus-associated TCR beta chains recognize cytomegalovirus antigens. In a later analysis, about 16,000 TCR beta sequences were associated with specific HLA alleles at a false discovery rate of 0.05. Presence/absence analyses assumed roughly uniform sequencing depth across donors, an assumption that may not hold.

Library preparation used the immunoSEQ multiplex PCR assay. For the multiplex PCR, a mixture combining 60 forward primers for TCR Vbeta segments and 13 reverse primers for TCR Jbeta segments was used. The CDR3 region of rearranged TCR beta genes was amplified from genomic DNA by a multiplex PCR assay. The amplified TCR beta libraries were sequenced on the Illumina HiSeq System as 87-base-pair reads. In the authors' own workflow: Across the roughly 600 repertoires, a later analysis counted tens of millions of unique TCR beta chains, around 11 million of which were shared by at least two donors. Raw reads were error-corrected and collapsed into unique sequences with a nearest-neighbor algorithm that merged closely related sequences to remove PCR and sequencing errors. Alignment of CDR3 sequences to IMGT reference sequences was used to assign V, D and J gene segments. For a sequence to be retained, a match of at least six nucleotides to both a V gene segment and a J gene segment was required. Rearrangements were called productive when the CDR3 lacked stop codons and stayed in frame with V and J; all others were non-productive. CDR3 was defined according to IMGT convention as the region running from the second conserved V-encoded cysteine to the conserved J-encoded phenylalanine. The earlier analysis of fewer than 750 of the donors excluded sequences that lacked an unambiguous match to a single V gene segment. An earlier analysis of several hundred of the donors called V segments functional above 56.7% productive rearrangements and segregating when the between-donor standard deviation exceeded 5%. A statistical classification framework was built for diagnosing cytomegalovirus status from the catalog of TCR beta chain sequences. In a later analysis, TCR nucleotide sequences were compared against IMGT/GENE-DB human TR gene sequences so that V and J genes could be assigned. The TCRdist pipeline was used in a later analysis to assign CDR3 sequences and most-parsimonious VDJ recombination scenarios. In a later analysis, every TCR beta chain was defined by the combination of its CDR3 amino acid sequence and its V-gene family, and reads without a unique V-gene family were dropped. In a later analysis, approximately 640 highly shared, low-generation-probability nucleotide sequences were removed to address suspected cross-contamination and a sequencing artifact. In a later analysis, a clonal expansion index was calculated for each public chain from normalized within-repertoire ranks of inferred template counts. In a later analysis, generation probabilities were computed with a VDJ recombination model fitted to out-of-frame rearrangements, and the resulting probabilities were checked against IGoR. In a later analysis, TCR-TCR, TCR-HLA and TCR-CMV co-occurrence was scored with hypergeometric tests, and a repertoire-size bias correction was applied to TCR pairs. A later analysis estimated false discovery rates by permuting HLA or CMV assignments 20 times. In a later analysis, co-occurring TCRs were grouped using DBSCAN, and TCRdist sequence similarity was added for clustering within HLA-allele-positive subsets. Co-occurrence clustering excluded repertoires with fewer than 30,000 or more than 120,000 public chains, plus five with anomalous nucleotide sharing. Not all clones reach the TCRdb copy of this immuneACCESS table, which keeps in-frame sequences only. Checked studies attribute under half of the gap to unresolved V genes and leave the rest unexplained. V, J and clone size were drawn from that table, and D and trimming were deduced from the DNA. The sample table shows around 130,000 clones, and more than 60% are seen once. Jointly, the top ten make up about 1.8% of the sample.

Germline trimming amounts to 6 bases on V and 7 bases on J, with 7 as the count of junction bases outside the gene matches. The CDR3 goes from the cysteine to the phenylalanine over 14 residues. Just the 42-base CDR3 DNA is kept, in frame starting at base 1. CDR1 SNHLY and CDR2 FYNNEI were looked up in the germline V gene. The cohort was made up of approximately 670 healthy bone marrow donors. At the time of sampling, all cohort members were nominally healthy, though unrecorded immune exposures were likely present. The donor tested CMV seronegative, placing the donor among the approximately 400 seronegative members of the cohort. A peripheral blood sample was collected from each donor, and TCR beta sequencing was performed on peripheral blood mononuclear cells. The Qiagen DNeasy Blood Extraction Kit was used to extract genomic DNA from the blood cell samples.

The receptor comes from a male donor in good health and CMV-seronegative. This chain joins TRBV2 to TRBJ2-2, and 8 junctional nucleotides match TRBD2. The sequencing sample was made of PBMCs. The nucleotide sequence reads TGTGCCAGCAGCCCCGGACTAGCCGGCGGGGAGCTGTTTTTT. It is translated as CASSPGLAGGELFF.